This TCR beta chain was obtained from a study of Tregs in tolerant kidney transplant recipients. The nonmyeloablative bone marrow transplants came from related graft donors, with transient mixed chimerism. Sequenced by immunoSEQ multiplex PCR; TCRdb stores in-frame clones only, minus some. The sample yields 80,000 or so clones, 91% seen once. The source is a human patient who received a combined kidney and bone marrow transplant. Some of the T cells may derive from the graft donor. Sequences were derived from CD4+ T cells from blood (PBMCs), sampled 24 months after the transplant.

Written as DNA, the CDR3 is TGTGCCAGCAGCGTAGCGGGAGGAATTAATGAGCAGTTCTTC. Protein product: CASSVAGGINEQFF. The chain employs TRBV9 and TRBJ2-1, with 7 bases that match TRBD2. Unmatched junction bases numbered 4, after V lost 0 bases and J lost 7 bases. CDR3 size: 14 residues. Germline V gene lookup returns CDR1 SGDLS and CDR2 YYNGEE. Full variable domain (rest looked up from reference TRBV9 and TRBJ2-1): DSGVTQTPKHLITATGQRVTLRCSPRSGDLSVYWYQQSLDQGLQFLIQYYNGEERAKGNILERFSAQQFPDLHSELNLSSLELGDSALYFCASSVAGGINEQFFGPGTRLTVL.